These 23 T cell receptor beta chains share one sample of origin, sequenced in a study of beta chain features in type 1 diabetes. Every bit of the isolated RNA underwent reverse transcription, so sequencing read expressed TCRB transcripts. Libraries were prepared by immunoSEQ multiplex PCR; TCRdb keeps only in-frame clonotypes and omits some of them. The repertoire holds about 6,000 clones, around 75% seen once, with over 2% in the top ten. The sample was Tregs from blood. Receptors originate from a man aged 18-30 years in good health.

The chain carries TRBV30 and TRBJ1-2; 8 bases agree with TRBD1. The trim removed 8 bases at V and 4 bases at J, leaving 3 bases unmatched. This CDR3 has 11 amino acids. Germline values: CDR1 GTSNPN, CDR2 SVGIG (reference sequence). CDR3 nucleotide sequence: TGTGCCCGCGGACAGGGCTATGGCTACACCTTC. It encodes CARGQGYGYTF. Supplemented by reference TRBV30 and TRBJ1-2, the full variable domain reads SQTIHQWPATLVQPVGSPLSLECTVEGTSNPNLYWYRQAAGRGLQLLFYSVGIGQISSEVPQNLSASRPQDRQFILSSKKLLLSDSGFYLCARGQGYGYTFGSGTRLTVV.

The chain uses TRBV30 and TRBJ2-2; tentative D call: TRBD2 (6 bases). V lost 0 bases and J 7 bases, leaving 9 bases between the germline ends. Germline loops: CDR1 GTSNPN, CDR2 SVGIG (reference sequence). CDR3 length: 13 residues. In DNA form, the CDR3 reads TGTGCCTGGAGTGTTTCAGCGGGCGGGGAGCTGTTTTTT. It yields the protein CAWSVSAGGELFF.

This clone showed up just once. This sequence joins TRBV21-1 and TRBJ1-5; TRBD1 is taken as the D call from the table, unchecked against the DNA. TRBV21-1 corresponds to a pseudogene. The CDR3 loop spans 17 amino acids. In DNA form, the CDR3 reads TGTGCCAGCAGCCCTCGACGACAGGGGTGGGGCAATCAGCCCCAGCATTTT. Translated: CASSPRRQGWGNQPQHF.

The CDR3 region has the DNA TGTGCCAGCAGTTATCAGTTGGGCGGGTACAATGAGCAGTTCTTC. The encoded protein is CASSYQLGGYNEQFF. V and J are TRBV6-5 and TRBJ2-1; D perhaps matches TRBD2 (5 bases). The CDR3 totals 15 residues. With 3 bases removed from V and 4 bases from J, the gap between germline ends came to 13 bases. Germline values: CDR1 MNHEY, CDR2 SVGAGI.

The chain employs TRBV5-1 and TRBJ2-1; D is perhaps TRBD1 (5 bases). V was pared by 4 bases and J by 0 bases, with 14 bases between. CDR1 and CDR2 (germline): SGHRS, YFSETQ. This CDR3 is built from 16 residues. In nucleotides, the CDR3 is TGCGCCAGCAGCGCAGGGTTGGGTGGCTCCTACAATGAGCAGTTCTTC. Encoded protein: CASSAGLGGSYNEQFF.

This clone was observed a few times. The chain combines TRBV6-5 with TRBJ1-2; D possibly corresponds to TRBD1 (6 bases). Germline V gene lookup returns CDR1 MNHEY and CDR2 SVGAGI. The V and J ends lost 8 bases and 7 bases respectively, with 11 bases between them. This CDR3 is 11 amino acids long. The CDR3 nucleotides are TGTGCCAGCGGCAGGGGAGCTGGCTACACCTTC. This encodes CASGRGAGYTF.

The rearrangement joins TRBV7-3 to TRBJ2-3; D possibly corresponds to TRBD1 (5 bases). Trimming cost V 6 bases and J 5 bases, with 6 bases left between them. Germline lookup yields CDR1 SGHTA and CDR2 FQGTGA. This CDR3 has 11 residues. CDR3 amino acids: CASSRGDTQYF. The CDR3 DNA reads as TGTGCCAGCAGTAGGGGAGATACGCAGTATTTT. The full variable domain, completed using reference TRBV7-3 and TRBJ2-3, is GAGVSQTPSNKVTEKGKYVELRCDPISGHTALYWYRQSLGQGPEFLIYFQGTGAADDSGLPNDRFFAVRPEGSVSTLKIQRTERGDSAVYLCASSRGDTQYFGPGTRLTVL.

The chain combines TRBV20-1 with TRBJ2-1; TRBD2 matches 7 bases. The CDR3 covers 11 residues. The junction had 3 bases not matched to a gene; V was cut back by 3 bases and J by 10 bases. Looked up from germline, CDR1 is DFQATT and CDR2 is SNEGSKA (reference sequence). The CDR3 region has the DNA TGCAGTGCTAGGGACGGGAGGGAGCAGTTCTTC. Its translation is CSARDGREQFF.

As DNA, the CDR3 is TGTGCCAGCAGCCAGTCCCCACTAGCGGGGGGCCCAGGAAATGAGCAGTTCTTC. Protein product: CASSQSPLAGGPGNEQFF. This rearrangement joins TRBV13 to TRBJ2-1; 12 positions agree with TRBD2. This CDR3 is 18 amino acids long. V shed 5 bases, J shed 7 bases, and the junction held 15 bases outside the gene matches. Germline V CDR1 and CDR2: PRHDT, FYEKMQ (reference sequence). Complete variable domain (other parts from reference TRBV13 and TRBJ2-1): AAGVIQSPRHLIKEKRETATLKCYPIPRHDTVYWYQQGPGQDPQFLISFYEKMQSDKGSIPDRFSAQQFSDYHSELNMSSLELGDSALYFCASSQSPLAGGPGNEQFFGPGTRLTVL.

This clone was detected a few times. This chain uses TRBV29-1 with TRBJ2-2; possible D gene TRBD2, 6 bases. Germline V gives CDR1 SQVTM, CDR2 ANQGSEA. The V end lost 7 bases, the J end lost 2 bases, and 11 bases lay between the germline ends. This CDR3 region has 13 residues. This CDR3 reads CSGGLLNTGELFF. The CDR3 bases are TGCAGCGGGGGACTCCTTAACACCGGGGAGCTGTTTTTT.

The CDR3 DNA follows: TGTGCCAGCAGGGACGGGGGCTCTGGGGCCAACGTCCTGACTTTC. It translates to CASRDGGSGANVLTF. The rearrangement links TRBV6-1 to TRBJ2-6, with D maybe TRBD2 (6 bases). Germline CDR1 MNHNS, CDR2 SASEGT. CDR3 size: 15 residues. V lost 6 bases and J lost 0, with 9 bases in between.

This clone appeared once. This chain links TRBV19 with TRBJ2-1, with TRBD1 as a possible D gene (6 bases). The ends were cut back, 3 bases at V and 6 bases at J, with 12 bases in the middle. The germline gives CDR1 LNHDA, CDR2 SQIVND (reference sequence). The CDR3 is 14 amino acids. The CDR3 here is CASSMGAFRNEQFF. The DNA for the CDR3 is TGTGCCAGTAGTATGGGGGCGTTTCGCAATGAGCAGTTCTTC.

The V call is TRBV29-1, the J call TRBJ1-1; D is possibly TRBD1 (5 bases). V lost 3 bases to trimming and J lost 0 bases, with 8 bases between them. CDR1 and CDR2 from the germline V gene are SQVTM and ANQGSEA. The CDR3 is 13 amino acids. The CDR3 region has the DNA TGCAGCGTTGAGGGGCGCATGAACACTGAAGCTTTCTTT. Protein product: CSVEGRMNTEAFF.

This sequence joins TRBV13 and TRBJ2-7, with 7 bases fitting TRBD2. This CDR3 is built from 14 residues. The junction had 9 bases not matched to a gene; V was cut back by 4 bases and J by 6 bases. Germline CDR1 reads PRHDT; CDR2 reads FYEKMQ (reference sequence). CDR3 amino acids: CASSSREGLGEQYF. The CDR3 nucleotides are TGTGCCAGCAGCTCGAGGGAGGGGCTTGGCGAGCAGTACTTC.

V gene TRBV28 combines with J gene TRBJ1-2; 9 nucleotides agree with TRBD1. Germline V gives CDR1 MDHEN, CDR2 SYDVKM. V lost 4 bases to trimming and J lost 4 bases; unmatched junction nucleotides: 7. CDR3 size: 15 residues. The CDR3 reads CASSYRTGATYGYTF. CDR3 sequence (DNA): TGTGCCAGCAGTTACCGGACAGGGGCGACCTATGGCTACACCTTC.

Notes on this clone: Compared with germline, one end of the junction differs, possibly owing to a read error. The rearrangement joins TRBV4-1 to TRBJ2-1, with TRBD2 identical over 12 bases. The CDR3 runs to 13 residues. Germline lookup yields CDR1 MGHRA and CDR2 YSYEKL. CDR3 loop: CASSQEASGRVVF. In nucleotides, the CDR3 is TGCGCCAGCAGCCAAGAGGCTAGCGGGAGGGTGGTCTTC.

The V call is TRBV30, the J call TRBJ1-2; a possible D gene is TRBD1 (6 bases). Trimming stripped 1 base from V and 0 bases from J, with 15 bases between. Germline V lookup: CDR1 GTSNPN, CDR2 SVGIG (reference sequence). The CDR3 is made up of 16 amino acids. The CDR3, as DNA: TGTGCCTGGAGTGGGCTCAGGGGCCGCTCTAACTATGGCTACACCTTC. Its translation: CAWSGLRGRSNYGYTF.

The rearrangement joins TRBV21-1 to TRBJ2-2; the table calls TRBD2, which could not be checked here. TRBV21-1 is recorded as a pseudogene. This CDR3 comprises 17 residues. CDR3 residues: CASSPGWPSVNTGELFF. The CDR3 nucleotides read TGTGCCAGCAGCCCGGGCTGGCCTAGCGTGAACACCGGGGAGCTGTTTTTT.

A single count supports this clone. The V and J genes are TRBV29-1 and TRBJ2-2; maybe TRBD2 (5 bases). V was pared by 3 bases and J by 6 bases, with 11 bases between. This CDR3 is 13 amino acids long. The V gene's germline CDR1 is SQVTM and CDR2 ANQGSEA. Here the CDR3 reads CSVERVRAGELFF. In DNA, the CDR3 is TGCAGCGTTGAGAGGGTACGGGCCGGGGAGCTGTTTTTT.

CDR3 nucleotides: TGTGCCAGCAGCCTGGACATTCGAGGCCCAAGAAGGAGTCAGCCCCAGCATTTT. Encoded protein: CASSLDIRGPRRSQPQHF. The V gene is TRBV7-2, the J gene TRBJ1-5; a possible D gene is TRBD1 (5 bases). V was trimmed by 5 bases and J by 6 bases, leaving 26 bases between them. Germline V gene lookup returns CDR1 SGHTA and CDR2 FQGNSA. The CDR3 is 18 residues long.

The chain carries TRBV4-3 and TRBJ1-2; 9 bases agree with TRBD1. This CDR3 has 17 amino acids. V lost 0 bases to trimming and J lost 1 base; unmatched junction nucleotides: 6. Germline-derived CDR1 and CDR2 are LGHNA and YSLEER. CDR3 sequence (DNA): TGCGCCAGCAGCCAAGACGTCTTGGGACAGGGTAACTATGGCTACACCTTC. Translation gives CASSQDVLGQGNYGYTF.

This chain links TRBV9 with TRBJ2-5; 11 positions agree with TRBD2. CDR1 and CDR2 (germline): SGDLS, YYNGEE. V lost 4 bases, J lost 0 bases, and 2 bases stayed unmatched. There are 15 residues in the CDR3. CDR3 nucleotide sequence: TGTGCCAGCAGCCGGACTAGCGGGTACCAAGAGACCCAGTACTTC. This sequence encodes CASSRTSGYQETQYF.

The V and J genes are TRBV27 and TRBJ2-1; possibly TRBD1 for D (6 bases). This CDR3 is built from 13 residues. The V end was cut by 9 bases, the J end by 9 bases, with 18 bases between. Germline loops: CDR1 MNHEY, CDR2 SMNVEV (reference sequence). CDR3 sequence: CASQDRTVGEQFF. The CDR3 DNA reads as TGTGCCAGTCAAGACAGGACCGTAGGTGAGCAGTTCTTC.